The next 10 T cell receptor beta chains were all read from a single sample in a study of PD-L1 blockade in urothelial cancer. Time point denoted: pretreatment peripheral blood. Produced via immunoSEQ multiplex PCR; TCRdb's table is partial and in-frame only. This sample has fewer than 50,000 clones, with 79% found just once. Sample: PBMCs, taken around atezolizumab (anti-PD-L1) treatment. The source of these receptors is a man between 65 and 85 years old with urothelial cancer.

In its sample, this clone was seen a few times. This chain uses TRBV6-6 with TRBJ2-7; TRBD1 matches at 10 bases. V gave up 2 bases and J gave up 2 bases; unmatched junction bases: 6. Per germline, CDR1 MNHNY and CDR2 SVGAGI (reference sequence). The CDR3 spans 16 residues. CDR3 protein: CASSYRGTGAAYEQYF. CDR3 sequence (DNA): TGTGCCAGCAGTTACCGCGGGACAGGGGCGGCCTACGAGCAGTACTTC.

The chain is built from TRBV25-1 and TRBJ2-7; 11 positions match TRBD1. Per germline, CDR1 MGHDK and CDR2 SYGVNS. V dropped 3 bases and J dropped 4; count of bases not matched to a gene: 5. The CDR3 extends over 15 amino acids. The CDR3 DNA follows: TGTGCCAGCAGTGATTTGGGACAGGGGGTATACGAGCAGTACTTC. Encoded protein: CASSDLGQGVYEQYF.

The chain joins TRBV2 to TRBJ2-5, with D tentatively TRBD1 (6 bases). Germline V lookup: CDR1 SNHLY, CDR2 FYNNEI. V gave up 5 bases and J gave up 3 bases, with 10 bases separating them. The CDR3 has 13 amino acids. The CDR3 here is CASSRNREETQYF. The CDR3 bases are TGTGCCAGCAGTCGTAACAGGGAAGAGACCCAGTACTTC.

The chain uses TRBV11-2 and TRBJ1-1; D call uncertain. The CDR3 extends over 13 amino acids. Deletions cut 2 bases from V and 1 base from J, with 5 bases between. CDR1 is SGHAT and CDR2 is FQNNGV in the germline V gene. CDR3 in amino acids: CASSLRGNTEAFF. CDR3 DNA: TGTGCCAGCAGCTTACGGGGGAACACTGAAGCTTTCTTT.

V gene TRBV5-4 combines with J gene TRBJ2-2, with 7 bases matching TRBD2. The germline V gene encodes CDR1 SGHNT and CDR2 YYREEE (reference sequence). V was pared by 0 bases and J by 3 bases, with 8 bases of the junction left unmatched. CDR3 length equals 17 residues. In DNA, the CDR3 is TGTGCCAGCAGCTTGGAAGTAGCGGGTTCCGACACCGGGGAGCTGTTTTTT. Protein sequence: CASSLEVAGSDTGELFF.

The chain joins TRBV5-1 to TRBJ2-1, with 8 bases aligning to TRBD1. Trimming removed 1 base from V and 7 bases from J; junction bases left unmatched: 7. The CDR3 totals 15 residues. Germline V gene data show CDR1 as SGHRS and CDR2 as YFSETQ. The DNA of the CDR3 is TGCGCCAGCAGCTTGAACGGACAGGGAAGGAATGAGCAGTTCTTC. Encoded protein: CASSLNGQGRNEQFF.

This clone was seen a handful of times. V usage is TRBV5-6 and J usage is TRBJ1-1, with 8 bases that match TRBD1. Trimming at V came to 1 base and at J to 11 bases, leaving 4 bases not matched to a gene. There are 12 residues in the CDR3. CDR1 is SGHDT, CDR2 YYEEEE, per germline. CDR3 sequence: CASSLTGGVAFF. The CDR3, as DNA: TGTGCCAGCAGCTTGACAGGGGGGGTGGCTTTCTTT.

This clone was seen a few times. The DNA for the CDR3 is TGTGCCAGCAGCTTGGCGAGCGGGAGCACAGATACGCAGTATTTT. Its protein is CASSLASGSTDTQYF. V usage is TRBV7-9 and J usage is TRBJ2-3, with D perhaps matching TRBD2 (6 bases). V lost 3 bases, J lost 0 bases, and 10 bases lay in between. CDR1 is SEHNR, CDR2 FQNEAQ, per germline (reference sequence). The CDR3 has 15 residues.

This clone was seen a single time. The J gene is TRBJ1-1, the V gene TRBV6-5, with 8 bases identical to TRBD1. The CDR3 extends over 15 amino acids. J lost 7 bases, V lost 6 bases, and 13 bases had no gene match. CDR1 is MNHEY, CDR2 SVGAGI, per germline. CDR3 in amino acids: CASRPTGGAGGEAFF. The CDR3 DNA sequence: TGTGCCAGCAGACCTACAGGGGGGGCCGGGGGTGAAGCTTTCTTT.

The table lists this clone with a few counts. Here the CDR3 reads CASRSTVLGNTIYF. In DNA, the CDR3 is TGTGCCAGCAGATCTACCGTGCTCGGAAACACCATATATTTT. The chain employs TRBV2 and TRBJ1-3, with D hard to call. CDR1 is SNHLY and CDR2 is FYNNEI in the germline V gene. V dropped 6 bases and J dropped 4 bases, with 13 bases sitting between them. This CDR3 is 14 amino acids long. The whole variable domain, remainder taken from reference TRBV2 and TRBJ1-3, is EPEVTQTPSHQVTQMGQEVILRCVPISNHLYFYWYRQILGQKVEFLVSFYNNEISEKSEIFDDQFSVERPDGSNFTLKIRSTKLEDSAMYFCASRSTVLGNTIYFGEGSWLTVV.